These T cell receptor beta chains were read from a single sample in a study of T-cell reconstitution after alpha-beta-depleted transplantation in children. Each CDR3 protein gets one entry after TCRdb re-called the PCR reads with MiXCR. The sample lists a few hundred thousand distinct CDR3 sequences; under 13% were seen once. The sequences come from PBMCs from the stem cell graft donor, collected from the stem cell graft. These receptors all stem from a human donor who donated a stem cell graft to a child with acute lymphoblastic leukemia. Both conserved end residues are part of each CDR3. A D gene is named only where the DNA matches it firmly. Only part of the rows carry a size: once, few, many, or a class if the clone is expanded.

>TRBJ2-2|.|TRBV7-9|many
CASSTPRRNTGELFF
TGTGCCAGCAGTACGCCCCGACGGAACACCGGGGAGCTGTTTTTT
>TRBJ2-1|TRBD2|TRBV29-1|many
CSVPSGTSVYNEQFF
TGCAGCGTTCCGTCGGGGACTAGCGTCTACAATGAGCAGTTCTTC
>TRBJ2-1|TRBD2|TRBV20-1|many
CSASRLAHYEQFF
TGCAGTGCTTCCCGACTAGCCCACTATGAGCAGTTCTTC
>TRBJ2-3|TRBD2|TRBV4-1|.
CASSQAAGGSTDTQYF
TGCGCCAGCAGCCAAGCAGCGGGAGGAAGCACAGATACGCAGTATTTT
>TRBJ2-5|.|TRBV3-1|few
CASRDSDEWETQYF
TGTGCCAGCAGGGACAGCGACGAGTGGGAGACCCAGTACTTC
>TRBJ2-2|TRBD1|TRBV11-1|few
CASSWRTGGFMGNTGELFF
TGTGCCAGCAGCTGGCGGACAGGGGGCTTTATGGGAAACACCGGGGAGCTGTTTTTT
>TRBJ2-7|TRBD2|TRBV2|few
CASSEADPGLATSYEQYF
TGTGCCAGCAGTGAAGCGGACCCGGGACTAGCGACGTCCTACGAGCAGTACTTC
>TRBJ2-1|TRBD2|TRBV7-3|.
CASSWGLAVYNEQFF
TGTGCCAGCAGCTGGGGACTAGCGGTATACAATGAGCAGTTCTTC
>TRBJ2-7|.|TRBV2|few
CASRVPKGGNEQYF
TGTGCCAGCAGGGTCCCCAAGGGGGGGAACGAGCAGTACTTC
>TRBJ2-3|TRBD1|TRBV15|few
CATSVPPGQGRDTQYF
TGTGCCACCAGCGTTCCACCGGGACAGGGAAGAGATACGCAGTATTTT
>TRBJ2-7|.|TRBV7-6|few
CASSDTSEGGPEQYF
TGTGCCAGCAGCGACACCTCAGAGGGGGGCCCCGAGCAGTACTTC
>TRBJ2-1|TRBD2|TRBV20-1|many
CSAHKVLAGATYNEQFF
TGCAGTGCCCATAAGGTTCTAGCGGGAGCTACCTACAATGAGCAGTTCTTC
>TRBJ1-4|TRBD1|TRBV7-9|.
CASSFGDRDPEQLFF
TGTGCCAGCAGCTTTGGGGACAGGGATCCCGAACAACTGTTTTTT
>TRBJ2-5|.|TRBV12-3/TRBV12-4|few
CASRGTDMRETQYF
TGTGCCAGCAGGGGGACTGATATGAGGGAGACCCAGTACTTC
>TRBJ2-7|.|TRBV14|few
CASSQDSRWQAQTYEQYF
TGTGCCAGCAGCCAAGATTCAAGGTGGCAGGCACAAACCTACGAGCAGTACTTC
>TRBJ2-7|TRBD1|TRBV20-1|few
CSARQPGQGAREQYF
TGCAGTGCTAGGCAACCGGGACAGGGGGCGCGTGAGCAGTACTTC
>TRBJ1-1|.|TRBV7-9|.
CASSQGTLNAFF
TGTGCCAGCAGCCAGGGGACCTTGAATGCTTTCTTT
>TRBJ2-3|TRBD2|TRBV28|few
CASSVGGTSGTDTQYF
TGTGCCAGCAGTGTAGGTGGGACTAGCGGCACAGATACGCAGTATTTT
>TRBJ2-1|TRBD1|TRBV5-1|few
CASTRQGTRGEQFF
TGCGCCAGCACCCGACAGGGCACAAGGGGGGAGCAGTTCTTC
>TRBJ2-2|.|TRBV19|.
CASSMGGTGELFF
TGTGCCAGTAGTATGGGAGGCACCGGGGAGCTGTTTTTT
>TRBJ2-3|.|TRBV9|many
CASSVETGTDTQYF
TGTGCCAGCAGCGTAGAAACAGGCACAGATACGCAGTATTTT
>TRBJ1-4|TRBD1|TRBV4-3|few
CASSFELGTGEEKLFF
TGCGCCAGCAGCTTCGAGCTCGGGACAGGGGAAGAAAAACTGTTTTTT
>TRBJ2-5|TRBD2|TRBV25-1|.
CASSEWLAGEETQYF
TGTGCCAGCAGTGAATGGCTAGCGGGCGAGGAGACCCAGTACTTC
>TRBJ2-1|TRBD2|TRBV5-1|.
CASTHLAGVDNEQFF
TGCGCCAGCACCCACTTGGCGGGAGTGGACAATGAGCAGTTCTTC
>TRBJ2-7|TRBD1|TRBV29-1|many
CSASWTGGYEQYF
TGCAGCGCTTCCTGGACAGGGGGCTACGAGCAGTACTTC
>TRBJ1-1|.|TRBV27|.
CASSLRSITEAFF
TGTGCCAGCAGTTTACGGAGTATAACTGAAGCTTTCTTT
>TRBJ2-6|.|TRBV12-3/TRBV12-4|.
CAGGRGANVLTF
TGTGCCGGGGGACGTGGGGCCAACGTCCTGACTTTC
>TRBJ2-7|.|TRBV4-2|many
CASSQGARANYEQYF
TGTGCCAGCAGCCAAGGGGCCAGGGCCAATTACGAGCAGTACTTC
>TRBJ2-5|.|TRBV12-3/TRBV12-4|.
CASSFRLAEGGQETQYF
TGTGCCAGCAGTTTTCGTCTAGCGGAGGGGGGGCAAGAGACCCAGTACTTC